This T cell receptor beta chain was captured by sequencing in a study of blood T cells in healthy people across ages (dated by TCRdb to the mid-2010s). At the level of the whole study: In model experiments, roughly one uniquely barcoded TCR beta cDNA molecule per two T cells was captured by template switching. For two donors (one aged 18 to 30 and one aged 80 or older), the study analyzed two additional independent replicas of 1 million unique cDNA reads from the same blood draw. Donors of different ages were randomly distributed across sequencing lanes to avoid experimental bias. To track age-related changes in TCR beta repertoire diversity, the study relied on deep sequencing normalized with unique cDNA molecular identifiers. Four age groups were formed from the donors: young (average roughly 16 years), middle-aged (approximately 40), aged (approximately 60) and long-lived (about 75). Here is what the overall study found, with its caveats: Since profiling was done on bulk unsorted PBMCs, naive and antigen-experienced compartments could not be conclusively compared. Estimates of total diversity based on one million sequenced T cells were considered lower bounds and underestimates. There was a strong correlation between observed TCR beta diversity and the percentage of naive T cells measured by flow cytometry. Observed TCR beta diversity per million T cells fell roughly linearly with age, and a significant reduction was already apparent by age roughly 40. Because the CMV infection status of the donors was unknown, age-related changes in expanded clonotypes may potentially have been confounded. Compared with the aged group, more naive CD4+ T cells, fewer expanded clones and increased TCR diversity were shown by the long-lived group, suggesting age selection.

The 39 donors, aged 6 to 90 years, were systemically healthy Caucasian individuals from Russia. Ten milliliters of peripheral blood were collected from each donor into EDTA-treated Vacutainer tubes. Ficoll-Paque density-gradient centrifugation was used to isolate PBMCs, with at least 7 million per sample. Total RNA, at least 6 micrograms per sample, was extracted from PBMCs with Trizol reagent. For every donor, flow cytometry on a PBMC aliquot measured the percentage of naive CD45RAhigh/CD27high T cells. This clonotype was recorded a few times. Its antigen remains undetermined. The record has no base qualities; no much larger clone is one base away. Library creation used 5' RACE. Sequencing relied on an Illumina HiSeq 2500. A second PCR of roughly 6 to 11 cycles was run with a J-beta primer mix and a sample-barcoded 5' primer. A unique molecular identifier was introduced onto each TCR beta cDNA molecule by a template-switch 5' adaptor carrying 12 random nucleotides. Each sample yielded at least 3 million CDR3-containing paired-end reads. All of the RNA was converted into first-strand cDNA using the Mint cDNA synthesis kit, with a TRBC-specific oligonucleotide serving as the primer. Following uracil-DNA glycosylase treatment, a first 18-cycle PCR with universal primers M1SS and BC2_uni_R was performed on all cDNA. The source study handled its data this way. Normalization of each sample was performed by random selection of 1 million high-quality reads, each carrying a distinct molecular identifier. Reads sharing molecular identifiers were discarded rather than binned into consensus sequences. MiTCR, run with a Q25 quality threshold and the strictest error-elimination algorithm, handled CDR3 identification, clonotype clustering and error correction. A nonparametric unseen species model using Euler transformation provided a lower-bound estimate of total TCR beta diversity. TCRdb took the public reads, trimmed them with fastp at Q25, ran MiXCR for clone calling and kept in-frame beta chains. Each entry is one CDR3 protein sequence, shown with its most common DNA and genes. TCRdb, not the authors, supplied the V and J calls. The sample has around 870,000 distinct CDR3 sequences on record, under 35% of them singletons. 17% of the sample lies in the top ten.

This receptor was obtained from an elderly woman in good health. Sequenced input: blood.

This receptor has the CDR3 CASSYFLSVAGGNEQFF. At the DNA level, the sequence is TGTGCCAGCAGTTACTTTCTTTCGGTAGCGGGGGGCAATGAGCAGTTCTTC. The chain is made from TRBV6-5 and TRBJ2-1; 10 bases in the middle match TRBD2. CDR1 and CDR2 were assigned from the germline V gene as MNHEY and SVGAGI. Clipping removes 1 base from V and 6 bases from J, with 9 as the unmatched junction base count. The cysteine opens and the phenylalanine closes a CDR3 of 17 amino acids. Just CDR3 DNA is preserved here, 51 bases in frame from base 1.